Below are 18 T cell receptor beta chains sequenced from a single sample in a study of T cells in tuberculosis. TCRdb's table, derived via immunoSEQ multiplex PCR, lists solely in-frame clones and lacks some. Found here are fewer than 40,000 clones, approximately 90% of them singletons; the top ten hold approximately 2.4%. Time point denoted: new active TB diagnosis, blood taken before or within 7 days of starting treatment. The source material was PBMCs, sampled at tuberculosis diagnosis. These TCRs come from an adult with tuberculosis.

This chain uses TRBV6-4 with TRBJ2-2; 7 bases fit TRBD1. The CDR3 covers 17 residues. V trimming: 0 bases; J trimming: 4 bases; junction bases outside the gene matches: 8. In germline, CDR1 is MRHNA, CDR2 SNTAGT. CDR3 region: CASSDSLVTGTTGELFF. In nucleotides, the CDR3 is TGTGCCAGCAGTGACTCGCTTGTGACAGGGACCACCGGGGAGCTGTTTTTT.

The genes are TRBV5-4 and TRBJ2-7, with D perhaps TRBD1 (6 bases). V dropped 3 bases and J dropped 4 bases, with 11 bases sitting between them. The germline CDR1 and CDR2 sequences are SGHNT and YYREEE (reference sequence). The CDR3 has 13 amino acids. CDR3 residues: CASSSAGQYEQYV. The CDR3 DNA is TGTGCCAGCAGCTCGGCCGGACAGTACGAGCAGTACGTC.

This sequence joins TRBV6-5 and TRBJ2-1; no definite D call. The CDR3 runs 12 residues. Germline V gives CDR1 MNHEY, CDR2 SVGAGI. Trimming took off 6 bases at V and 5 bases at J, with 8 bases between the two ends. CDR3 DNA sequence: TGTGCCAGCAGCGACATGAACAATGAGCAGTTCTTC. Translation: CASSDMNNEQFF.

The CDR3 bases are TGTGCCACCGAGGGGGGGGCTGCTGGCAATCAGCCCCAGCATTTT. Its protein is CATEGGAAGNQPQHF. The chain combines TRBV28 with TRBJ1-5, with D possibly matching TRBD1 (6 bases). Germline lookup yields CDR1 MDHEN and CDR2 SYDVKM. Trimming stripped 10 bases from V and 2 bases from J, with 18 bases between. The CDR3 is made up of 15 amino acids.

V gene TRBV5-6 combines with J gene TRBJ2-1; possibly TRBD2 for D (6 bases). Looked up from germline, CDR1 is SGHDT and CDR2 is YYEEEE. This CDR3 comprises 14 residues. The V gene lost 4 bases and the J gene lost 4 bases, with 12 bases spanning the gap. The CDR3 loop reads CASSLSGTYNEQFF. CDR3 DNA sequence: TGTGCCAGCAGCCTATCCGGGACTTACAATGAGCAGTTCTTC. The full variable domain, with the rest looked up from reference TRBV5-6 and TRBJ2-1, is DAGVTQSPTHLIKTRGQQVTLRCSPKSGHDTVSWYQQALGQGPQFIFQYYEEEERQRGNFPDRFSGHQFPNYSSELNVNALLLGDSALYLCASSLSGTYNEQFFGPGTRLTVL.

The gene calls are TRBV18 and TRBJ1-2; TRBD1 agrees at 7 bases. V was clipped by 0 bases and J by 4 bases; unmatched bases: 5. The CDR3 covers 15 residues. Germline CDR1 is KGHSH and CDR2 is LQKENI. This chain's CDR3 is CASSPPDRVGYGYTF. The DNA of the CDR3 is TGTGCCAGCTCACCACCTGACAGGGTGGGCTATGGCTACACCTTC.

The V call is TRBV19, the J call TRBJ1-1; D may be TRBD1 (6 bases). Germline V gives CDR1 LNHDA, CDR2 SQIVND (reference sequence). Trimming left V 8 bases short and J 4 bases short, with 20 bases between. The CDR3 consists of 15 residues. The CDR3 nucleotides are TGTGCCAGTCACTTCAGGGGAGAATTTGTCACTGAAGCTTTCTTT. Translation: CASHFRGEFVTEAFF. Using reference TRBV19 and TRBJ1-1 for the parts outside the CDR3, the full variable domain is DGGITQSPKYLFRKEGQNVTLSCEQNLNHDAMYWYRQDPGQGLRLIYYSQIVNDFQKGDIAEGYSVSREKKESFPLTVTSAQKNPTAFYLCASHFRGEFVTEAFFGQGTRLTVV.

CDR3 bases: TGTGCCAGCAGGACCGGGACAAACACCGGGGAGCTGTTTTTT. Translation gives CASRTGTNTGELFF. The chain recombines TRBV2 with TRBJ2-2, with D tentatively TRBD1 (6 bases). CDR1 is SNHLY, CDR2 FYNNEI, per germline. The V end was cut by 6 bases, the J end by 2 bases, with 10 bases between. The CDR3 covers 14 residues.

The chain couples TRBV6-8 to TRBJ1-3, with D unclear. The CDR3 has 16 amino acids. Germline-derived CDR1 and CDR2 are MNHGY and SAAAGT. The V and J ends lost 0 bases and 4 bases respectively, with 13 bases between them. Written as DNA, the CDR3 is TGTGCCAGCAGTTACTCGAGTGAGGGTTCCGGAAACACCATATATTTT. Protein sequence: CASSYSSEGSGNTIYF.

This clone was recorded a few times. V gene TRBV7-2 combines with J gene TRBJ1-1, with 7 bases identical to TRBD1. CDR1 is SGHTA and CDR2 is FQGNSA in the germline V gene. The V segment lost 7 bases and the J segment 5 bases; nucleotides outside the gene matches: 13. The CDR3 runs to 15 residues. The chain's CDR3 is CASTPPPQGMTEAFF. The CDR3 coding sequence is TGTGCCAGCACCCCTCCCCCACAGGGGATGACTGAAGCTTTCTTT. Based on the CDR3 plus reference TRBV7-2 and TRBJ1-1, the full variable domain is GAGVSQSPSNKVTEKGKDVELRCDPISGHTALYWYRQSLGQGLEFLIYFQGNSAPDKSGLPSDRFSAERTGGSVSTLTIQRTQQEDSAVYLCASTPPPQGMTEAFFGQGTRLTVV.

This rearrangement joins TRBV4-3 to TRBJ1-6, with D perhaps TRBD1 (6 bases). The germline V and J ends were trimmed by 4 bases and 6 bases, with 10 bases remaining between them. There are 14 residues in the CDR3. Germline values: CDR1 LGHNA, CDR2 YSLEER. The CDR3 sequence: CASSPGTLNSPLHF. DNA for the CDR3: TGCGCCAGCAGCCCCGGGACACTTAATTCACCCCTCCACTTT.

The chain links TRBV4-2 to TRBJ2-2; D is possibly TRBD1 (6 bases). The length of the CDR3 is 15 residues. Trimming removed 4 bases at V and 1 base at J, with 10 bases between. CDR1 is LGHNA and CDR2 is YNFKEQ in the germline V gene. CDR3 DNA: TGTGCCAGCAGCCCCCCGACAGGGAACACCGGGGAGCTGTTTTTT. It is translated as CASSPPTGNTGELFF.

The chain links TRBV2 to TRBJ1-6, with D hard to call. Trimming shortened V by 5 bases and J by 10 bases, and 21 bases separated the two germline ends. From germline, CDR1 is SNHLY and CDR2 FYNNEI. The CDR3 totals 16 residues. The CDR3 is CASSKSGGQPPSPLHF. In DNA form, the CDR3 reads TGTGCCAGCAGTAAGAGTGGAGGTCAACCCCCGTCACCCCTCCACTTT.

The V call is TRBV4-2, the J call TRBJ2-2; 11 bases agree with TRBD2. There are 14 residues in the CDR3. Germline CDR1 LGHNA, CDR2 YNFKEQ. The J segment lost 1 base and the V segment lost 9 bases, leaving 1 base of the junction unmatched. The CDR3 DNA is TGTGCCAGTGGACTAGCGGGGAACACCGGGGAGCTGTTTTTT. Translation gives CASGLAGNTGELFF.

V gene TRBV9 combines with J gene TRBJ2-4; D may be TRBD1 (6 bases). CDR3 length: 15 amino acids. V lost 0 bases and J 8 bases, leaving 15 bases between the germline ends. CDR1 is SGDLS, CDR2 YYNGEE, per germline. CDR3 bases: TGTGCCAGCAGCGTAGAGTTCGCCCCAGGGGACATTCAGTACTTC. This gives the protein CASSVEFAPGDIQYF.

For the CDR3, the DNA is TGTGCCAGCAGTGAATCAGGGTTAAACACTGAAGCTTTCTTT. It specifies CASSESGLNTEAFF. The rearrangement joins TRBV6-1 to TRBJ1-1; tentative D call: TRBD1 (5 bases). This CDR3 is 14 amino acids long. V gave up 2 bases and J gave up 2 bases, with 9 bases separating them. The germline gives CDR1 MNHNS, CDR2 SASEGT.

The chain uses TRBV2 and TRBJ2-3; possible D gene TRBD1, 5 bases. Germline loops: CDR1 SNHLY, CDR2 FYNNEI. With 6 bases removed from V and 9 bases from J, the gap between germline ends came to 13 bases. This CDR3 is 12 amino acids long. For the CDR3, the DNA is TGTGCCAGCAGAACCGACAGCCGGACGCAGTATTTT. This translates into CASRTDSRTQYF.

The V and J genes are TRBV6-6 and TRBJ1-1; TRBD1 is a possible D gene (6 bases). V shed 6 bases and J shed 0 bases, with 14 bases lying between them. The CDR3 has 15 residues. Looked up from germline, CDR1 is MNHNY and CDR2 is SVGAGI (reference sequence). The DNA of the CDR3 is TGTGCCAGCAGCTCCAGGCAGGGGTTGAACACTGAAGCTTTCTTT. This sequence encodes CASSSRQGLNTEAFF.